The 18 T cell receptor beta chains presented below share a single source sample, sequenced in a study of blood T cell repertoires in COVID-19. Sequenced by immunoSEQ multiplex PCR; TCRdb stores in-frame clones only, minus some. The repertoire consists of 50,000 to 70,000 clones, with more than 60% occurring once and the leading ten covering approximately 4.9%. The sequenced sample consisted of peripheral blood. Receptors were obtained from a human donor in a cohort sampled during active COVID-19.

The rearrangement uses TRBV5-6 and TRBJ1-1; D uncertain. Germline lookup yields CDR1 SGHDT and CDR2 YYEEEE. The CDR3 consists of 14 residues. Trimming removed 0 bases at V and 2 bases at J, with 8 bases between. CDR3 in amino acids: CASSLDSYNTEAFF. CDR3 in DNA: TGTGCCAGCAGCTTGGACAGCTATAACACTGAAGCTTTCTTT. Full variable domain (outside the CDR3, taken from reference TRBV5-6 and TRBJ1-1): DAGVTQSPTHLIKTRGQQVTLRCSPKSGHDTVSWYQQALGQGPQFIFQYYEEEERQRGNFPDRFSGHQFPNYSSELNVNALLLGDSALYLCASSLDSYNTEAFFGQGTRLTVV.

This clone was detected only once. The rearrangement uses TRBV2 and TRBJ2-7, with 7 bases fitting TRBD1. Germline CDR1 is SNHLY and CDR2 is FYNNEI. The CDR3 covers 18 residues. Germline trimming cut 6 bases from V and 1 base from J; bases unmatched to any gene: 18. The CDR3 protein is CASSDPPSDRAPSYEQYF. The CDR3 coding sequence is TGTGCCAGCAGCGACCCCCCCTCCGACAGGGCGCCGTCCTACGAGCAGTACTTC. Supplemented by reference TRBV2 and TRBJ2-7, the full variable domain reads EPEVTQTPSHQVTQMGQEVILRCVPISNHLYFYWYRQILGQKVEFLVSFYNNEISEKSEIFDDQFSVERPDGSNFTLKIRSTKLEDSAMYFCASSDPPSDRAPSYEQYFGPGTRLTVT.

The chain is built from TRBV27 and TRBJ1-4; 10 bases fit TRBD1. V was clipped by 5 bases and J by 6 bases; unmatched bases: 12. The CDR3 consists of 17 residues. The germline gives CDR1 MNHEY, CDR2 SMNVEV (reference sequence). The CDR3 bases are TGTGCCAGCAGTGTACTACCGGGACAGGGGATTCATGAAAAACTGTTTTTT. Amino acid sequence: CASSVLPGQGIHEKLFF.

This CDR3 reads CASSEFPRVEPSSNQPQHF. In DNA, the CDR3 is TGCGCCAGCAGTGAGTTCCCGCGGGTCGAGCCGTCTAGCAATCAGCCCCAGCATTTT. V gene TRBV10-1 combines with J gene TRBJ1-5; unclear D gene. V lost 1 base and J 0 bases, leaving 19 bases between the germline ends. CDR1 WNHNN and CDR2 SYGVQD come from the germline V gene (reference sequence). The CDR3 spans 19 residues.

In this sample, this clone turned up a few times. The CDR3 DNA sequence: TGTGCCAGCGCGGCGGGGGGGCTCGTAGATACGCAGTATTTT. It encodes CASAAGGLVDTQYF. The rearrangement links TRBV5-6 to TRBJ2-3; 9 bases agree with TRBD2. The CDR3 length is 14 residues. Trimming removed 7 bases from V and 5 bases from J; junction bases left unmatched: 8. CDR1 is SGHDT and CDR2 is YYEEEE in the germline V gene.

The chain recombines TRBV2 with TRBJ2-7, with TRBD1 matching 7 bases. The trim removed 2 bases at V and 5 bases at J, leaving 3 bases unmatched. The CDR3 spans 13 residues. Germline CDR1 is SNHLY and CDR2 is FYNNEI. The CDR3 bases are TGTGCCAGCAGTGAAACAGGGGCCAACGAGCAGTACTTC. Encoded protein: CASSETGANEQYF.

This clone was seen a handful of times. The CDR3 sequence is CASRGTDHTEAFF. The CDR3 bases are TGTGCCAGCAGGGGGACAGATCACACTGAAGCTTTCTTT. This sequence joins TRBV6-5 and TRBJ1-1; 7 bases align to TRBD1. The junction had 4 bases not matched to a gene; V was cut back by 6 bases and J by 3 bases. Germline lookup yields CDR1 MNHEY and CDR2 SVGAGI. This CDR3 is 13 amino acids long.

Only a few counts were recorded for this clone. J is TRBJ1-1 and V is TRBV20-1; no clear D gene. V lost 3 bases, J lost 1 base, and 6 bases lay in between. CDR1 is DFQATT, CDR2 SNEGSKA, per germline (reference sequence). This CDR3 contains 12 residues. CDR3 in amino acids: CSASAGNTEAFF. The CDR3, as DNA: TGCAGTGCTAGTGCAGGGAACACTGAAGCTTTCTTT.

This chain links TRBV29-1 with TRBJ2-7; 11 bases are a match to TRBD2. Germline lookup yields CDR1 SQVTM and CDR2 ANQGSEA. The CDR3 contains 14 residues. V lost 4 bases and J lost 3; bases outside the gene matches: 5. The CDR3 reads CSVATGTSGYEQYF. The CDR3 DNA reads TGCAGCGTTGCCACCGGGACTAGCGGCTACGAGCAGTACTTC.

This chain joins TRBV2 and TRBJ1-1; D is ambiguous. V lost 8 bases and J 6 bases, leaving 13 bases between the germline ends. The CDR3 has 12 residues. CDR1 is SNHLY and CDR2 is FYNNEI in the germline V gene. The CDR3, as DNA: TGTGCCAGCGGACGGCCCGGGGCTGAAGCTTTCTTT. Amino acids: CASGRPGAEAFF.

The J gene is TRBJ1-2, the V gene TRBV6-5; 7 bases match TRBD1. Germline CDR1 is MNHEY and CDR2 is SVGAGI. J was trimmed by 10 bases and V by 6 bases; bases with no gene match: 14. This CDR3 contains 14 residues. CDR3 sequence: CASSRTPGQPFYTF. DNA of the CDR3: TGTGCCAGCAGCCGAACCCCGGGACAGCCGTTCTACACCTTC.

About this clone itself: A read error may produce the germline difference seen at one junction end. V and J are TRBV5-1 and TRBJ1-2; TRBD1 agrees at 8 bases. Germline CDR1 reads SGHRS; CDR2 reads YFSETQ. The CDR3 extends over 15 amino acids. Written as DNA, the CDR3 is TGCACCAGCAGCTCTAGGACAGGGAGTCCCTATGGCTACACCTTC. Translation: CTSSSRTGSPYGYTF. The full variable domain, in which reference TRBV5-1 and TRBJ1-2 provide the parts outside the CDR3, is KAGVTQTPRYLIKTRGQQVTLSCSPISGHRSVSWYQQTPGQGLQFLFEYFSETQRNKGNFPGRFSGRQFSNSRSEMNVSTLELGDSALYLCTSSSRTGSPYGYTFGSGTRLTVV.

In its sample, this clone was seen a few times. The chain couples TRBV9 to TRBJ1-2; 8 nucleotides line up with TRBD1. The germline CDR1 and CDR2 sequences are SGDLS and YYNGEE. Trimming took 4 bases from V and 4 from J; bases not matched to a gene: 6. CDR3 length: 14 residues. CDR3 DNA sequence: TGTGCCAGCAGCCAGGGACAGGAAACCTATGGCTACACCTTC. Its protein product is CASSQGQETYGYTF.

The J gene is TRBJ1-4, the V gene TRBV28; 7 bases map to TRBD1. Germline V lookup: CDR1 MDHEN, CDR2 SYDVKM. The trim removed 8 bases at V and 4 bases at J, leaving 7 bases unmatched. The length of the CDR3 is 14 residues. The CDR3 bases are TGTGCCAGCGTCCCGGGACAGTTTAATGAAAAACTGTTTTTT. Its protein is CASVPGQFNEKLFF.

This chain joins TRBV5-6 and TRBJ1-2, with 8 nucleotides matching TRBD1. J lost 4 bases, V lost 0 bases, and 5 bases had no gene match. The CDR3 length is 15 residues. The V gene's germline CDR1 is SGHDT and CDR2 YYEEEE. The CDR3 sequence: CASSLEGTGIYGYTF. For the CDR3, the DNA is TGTGCCAGCAGCTTGGAGGGGACAGGAATCTATGGCTACACCTTC.

V gene TRBV6-2 or TRBV6-3 combines with J gene TRBJ1-1, with 7 bases that match TRBD1. This CDR3 is built from 16 residues. CDR1 MNHEY and CDR2 SVGEGT come from the germline V gene. V shed 5 bases, J shed 1 base, and the junction held 10 bases outside the gene matches. The chain's CDR3 is CASSARPGQPNTEAFF. The CDR3 DNA reads as TGTGCCAGCAGTGCGAGGCCGGGACAGCCGAACACTGAAGCTTTCTTT.

The chain has TRBV4-3 and TRBJ2-1; D is perhaps TRBD1 (5 bases). This CDR3 is 13 amino acids long. Between the trimmed V and J ends, which lost 0 bases and 13 bases, there was a span of 13 bases. Germline loops: CDR1 LGHNA, CDR2 YSLEER. As DNA, the CDR3 is TGCGCCAGCAGCCAAGATCGGCAGGGAATTCAGTTCTTC. Translating gives CASSQDRQGIQFF.

The chain links TRBV27 to TRBJ2-7, with D perhaps TRBD1 (5 bases). The CDR3 has 13 residues. V gave up 3 bases and J gave up 2 bases, with 8 bases separating them. The V gene's germline CDR1 is MNHEY and CDR2 SMNVEV (reference sequence). The CDR3 sequence: CASSFQGPYEQYF. The CDR3 coding sequence is TGTGCCAGCAGTTTCCAGGGCCCCTACGAGCAGTACTTC.